One sample yielded the 16 T cell receptor beta chains listed below, sequenced in a study of cytomegalovirus exposure and HLA in healthy donors. The PCR had 60 Vbeta and 13 Jbeta primers. The table came from immunoSEQ multiplex PCR; TCRdb's copy has only in-frame clones and leaves some out. The data show under 80,000 clones, approximately 75% seen once. The sequencing input was PBMCs. These receptors were taken from a woman aged 35 to 49 in good health and CMV-seronegative.

As to this clone: Its ends do not fully match the called genes, so a read error is possible. The J gene is TRBJ1-1, the V gene TRBV7-9; 11 bases agree with TRBD1. The germline gives CDR1 SEHNR, CDR2 FQNEAQ (reference sequence). The CDR3 loop spans 15 amino acids. The CDR3 loop is CSSSPRTGGRTEAFF. Written as DNA, the CDR3 is TGTTCCAGCAGCCCTCGGACAGGGGGCCGGACTGAAGCTTTCTTT.

This clone was recorded a few times. In nucleotides, the CDR3 is TGTGCCAGCAGTTTAATATCGGAAGAGACCCAGTACTTC. Translation gives CASSLISEETQYF. The chain joins TRBV27 to TRBJ2-5; D gene uncertain. CDR1 and CDR2 (germline): MNHEY, SMNVEV (reference sequence). V was trimmed by 2 bases and J by 3 bases, leaving 7 bases between them. The CDR3 sequence is 13 residues long.

The chain couples TRBV5-1 to TRBJ1-1; 8 nucleotides agree with TRBD1. Germline loops: CDR1 SGHRS, CDR2 YFSETQ. This CDR3 is built from 13 residues. V trimming: 4 bases; J trimming: 8 bases; junction bases outside the gene matches: 7. The CDR3 DNA reads as TGCGCCAGCAGCCAAGGACAGGGTAGGGAAGCTTTCTTT. Amino acids: CASSQGQGREAFF.

The J gene is TRBJ1-5, the V gene TRBV7-8; 7 bases match TRBD1. The CDR3 has 19 residues. Germline lookup yields CDR1 SGHVS and CDR2 FQNEAQ. The trim removed 4 bases at V and 0 bases at J, leaving 15 bases unmatched. The CDR3, as DNA: TGTGCCAGCAGCTCAGACAGGGCAGCCCCGCGATTTAGCAATCAGCCCCAGCATTTT. Its translation is CASSSDRAAPRFSNQPQHF.

This clone was found once. The CDR3: CASSFGGRAREQYF. CDR3 sequence (DNA): TGTGCCAGCAGCTTCGGCGGGAGGGCAAGGGAGCAGTACTTC. The chain recombines TRBV7-8 with TRBJ2-7; 9 nucleotides match TRBD2. With 3 bases clipped from V and 7 bases from J, the junction kept 7 bases outside the gene matches. Looked up from germline, CDR1 is SGHVS and CDR2 is FQNEAQ. The length of the CDR3 is 14 residues.

The chain links TRBV11-1 to TRBJ1-1; TRBD1 matches at 7 bases. Germline V gene lookup returns CDR1 SGHAT and CDR2 FQDESV (reference sequence). The length of the CDR3 is 15 residues. V was pared by 5 bases and J by 7 bases, with 13 bases of the junction left unmatched. The CDR3 here is CASSPEDRAGGEAFF. CDR3 DNA sequence: TGTGCCAGCAGCCCCGAGGACAGAGCAGGGGGTGAAGCTTTCTTT.

This chain joins TRBV30 and TRBJ2-7; 9 bases line up with TRBD1. Germline V gene lookup returns CDR1 GTSNPN and CDR2 SVGIG (reference sequence). V shed 5 bases, J shed 8 bases, and the junction held 10 bases outside the gene matches. CDR3 size: 13 residues. CDR3 nucleotides: TGTGCCTGGGAGGGGGACAGGGCCTCGAAGCAGTACTTC. Its protein is CAWEGDRASKQYF.

This chain connects TRBV5-6 to TRBJ1-3, with no clear D. Germline CDR1 reads SGHDT; CDR2 reads YYEEEE. The CDR3 totals 14 residues. The germline V and J ends were trimmed by 6 bases and 0 bases, with 10 bases remaining between them. CDR3 nucleotides: TGTGCCAGCAACCGGGTTGCCTCTGGAAACACCATATATTTT. Its translation is CASNRVASGNTIYF. The full variable domain, its missing parts supplied by reference TRBV5-6 and TRBJ1-3, is DAGVTQSPTHLIKTRGQQVTLRCSPKSGHDTVSWYQQALGQGPQFIFQYYEEEERQRGNFPDRFSGHQFPNYSSELNVNALLLGDSALYLCASNRVASGNTIYFGEGSWLTVV.

J is TRBJ2-7 and V is TRBV2, with 7 bases aligning to TRBD1. The V and J ends lost 8 bases and 4 bases, in that order; junction bases with no gene match: 5. This CDR3 comprises 12 residues. Germline V gives CDR1 SNHLY, CDR2 FYNNEI. The CDR3 spells CASGTDQYEQYF. The CDR3, as DNA: TGTGCCAGCGGGACAGATCAATACGAGCAGTACTTC.

This sequence joins TRBV5-6 and TRBJ1-1; 9 nucleotides align to TRBD1. The germline V gene encodes CDR1 SGHDT and CDR2 YYEEEE. J was trimmed by 4 bases and V by 5 bases; bases with no gene match: 9. There are 15 residues in the CDR3. This CDR3 is CASRPGTGYVTEAFF. In DNA form, the CDR3 reads TGTGCCAGCAGGCCCGGGACAGGGTACGTCACTGAAGCTTTCTTT.

J is TRBJ2-7 and V is TRBV10-2; D possibly corresponds to TRBD2 (6 bases). Trimming took off 2 bases at V and 3 bases at J, with 20 bases between the two ends. CDR3 length: 17 residues. Germline CDR1 WSHSY, CDR2 SAAADI. The CDR3 sequence: CASSEGGKGPIGYEQYF. The CDR3 coding sequence is TGCGCCAGCAGTGAGGGGGGGAAGGGGCCCATAGGCTACGAGCAGTACTTC.

There are a few counts of this clone. The rearrangement joins TRBV5-5 to TRBJ2-1; 7 positions match TRBD1. This CDR3 has 14 amino acids. Germline values: CDR1 SGHKS, CDR2 YYEKEE (reference sequence). The trim removed 2 bases at V and 6 bases at J, leaving 5 bases unmatched. The CDR3 region is CASSFGTASNEQFF. CDR3 DNA: TGTGCCAGCAGCTTTGGGACAGCGAGCAATGAGCAGTTCTTC. The complete variable domain, with remaining parts taken from reference TRBV5-5 and TRBJ2-1, reads DAGVTQSPTHLIKTRGQQVTLRCSPISGHKSVSWYQQVLGQGPQFIFQYYEKEERGRGNFPDRFSARQFPNYSSELNVNALLLGDSALYLCASSFGTASNEQFFGPGTRLTVL.

The chain has TRBV19 and TRBJ2-1; the D is unclear. V was trimmed by 6 bases and J by 5 bases, leaving 17 bases between them. Germline assignment: CDR1 LNHDA and CDR2 SQIVND (reference sequence). The CDR3 length is 15 residues. CDR3 nucleotide sequence: TGTGCCAGTAGCCCTAGAGGCTCTCGGGACAATGAGCAGTTCTTC. Its protein product is CASSPRGSRDNEQFF.

The chain has TRBV13 and TRBJ2-1; D is possibly TRBD1 (6 bases). CDR3 length equals 16 residues. Germline loops: CDR1 PRHDT, CDR2 FYEKMQ (reference sequence). V dropped 5 bases and J dropped 2 bases, with 16 bases sitting between them. As DNA, the CDR3 is TGTGCCAGCAGCCATAACAGGGATTTGACCTACAATGAGCAGTTCTTC. Translation gives CASSHNRDLTYNEQFF.

The J gene is TRBJ2-5, the V gene TRBV7-9; D not certain. This CDR3 region has 15 residues. Per germline, CDR1 SEHNR and CDR2 FQNEAQ (reference sequence). V gave up 3 bases and J gave up 0 bases, with 11 bases separating them. The CDR3 sequence is CASSFWAPYQETQYF. The CDR3 DNA is TGTGCCAGCAGCTTTTGGGCACCATACCAAGAGACCCAGTACTTC. The full variable domain, completed using reference TRBV7-9 and TRBJ2-5, is DTGVSQNPRHKITKRGQNVTFRCDPISEHNRLYWYRQTLGQGPEFLTYFQNEAQLEKSRLLSDRFSAERPKGSFSTLEIQRTEQGDSAMYLCASSFWAPYQETQYFGPGTRLLVL.

The gene calls are TRBV19 and TRBJ1-5; D ambiguous. Germline-derived CDR1 and CDR2 are LNHDA and SQIVND (reference sequence). The V gene lost 5 bases and the J gene lost 4 bases, with 9 bases spanning the gap. The CDR3 is 13 amino acids. CDR3 coding DNA: TGTGCCAGTAGTGTACAGAGAAATCAGCCCCAGCATTTT. It codes for CASSVQRNQPQHF.